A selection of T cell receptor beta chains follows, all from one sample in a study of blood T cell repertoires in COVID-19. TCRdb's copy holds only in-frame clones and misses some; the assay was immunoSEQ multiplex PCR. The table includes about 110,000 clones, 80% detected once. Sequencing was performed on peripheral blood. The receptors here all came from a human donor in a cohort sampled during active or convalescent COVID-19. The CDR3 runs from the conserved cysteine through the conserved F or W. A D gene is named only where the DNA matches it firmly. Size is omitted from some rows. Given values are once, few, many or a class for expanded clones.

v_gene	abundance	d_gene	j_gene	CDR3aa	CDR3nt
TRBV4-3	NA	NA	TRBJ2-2	CASSPRDFANTGELFF	TGCGCCAGCAGCCCCCGGGACTTCGCGAACACCGGGGAGCTGTTTTTT
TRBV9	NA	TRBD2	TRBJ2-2	CASSSGGATGELFF	TGTGCCAGCAGTTCGGGGGGAGCCACCGGGGAGCTGTTTTTT
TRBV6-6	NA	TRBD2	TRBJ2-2	CASSYPGGATGELFF	TGTGCCAGCAGTTATCCGGGGGGGGCCACCGGGGAGCTGTTTTTT
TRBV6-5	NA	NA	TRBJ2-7	CASSFKQVNSYEQYF	TGTGCCAGCAGTTTCAAACAGGTCAACTCCTACGAGCAGTACTTC
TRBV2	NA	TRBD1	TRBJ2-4	CASSVARTGKYF	TGTGCCAGCAGCGTCGCCCGGACAGGGAAGTACTTC
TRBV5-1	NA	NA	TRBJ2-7	CASSLEGGEQYF	TGCGCCAGCAGCTTGGAAGGGGGCGAGCAGTACTTC
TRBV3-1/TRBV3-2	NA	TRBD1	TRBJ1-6	CASSARQGPYFYNSPLHF	TGTGCCAGCAGCGCCCGACAGGGGCCTTATTTTTATAATTCACCCCTCCACTTT
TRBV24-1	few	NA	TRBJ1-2	CATSEDSYGYTF	TGTGCCACCAGTGAAGATAGCTATGGCTACACCTTC
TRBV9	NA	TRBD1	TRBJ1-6	CASSGSGTANSPLHF	TGTGCCAGCAGCGGCTCCGGGACAGCTAATTCACCCCTCCACTTT
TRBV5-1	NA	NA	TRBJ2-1	CASSLFSLFEQFF	TGCGCCAGCAGCTTATTTTCGTTGTTTGAGCAGTTCTTC